Listed here is a single TCR beta chain. Its antigen is unknown. These data originate in a study of T cells in Graves' hyperthyroidism and ophthalmopathy. V lost 2 bases, J lost 5 bases, and 9 bases stayed unmatched. The V gene's germline CDR1 is SGHTA and CDR2 FQGNSA. The CDR3 loop spans 16 amino acids. Using RNA transcripts as the source, TCR beta CDR3 regions were amplified. With the HTBI primer set, the TCR CDR3 went through a first round of RT-PCR. TCRdb analysed the multiplex PCR reads with MiXCR anew, one entry per CDR3 protein. The sample includes approximately 500,000 distinct CDR3 sequences, about half seen only once; the top ten take about 8%. General observations from the study: A 13 V-J model separated ophthalmopathy from stable hyperthyroidism. Also found in blood were most expanded thyroid clonotypes above 0.001.

The hyperthyroidism was newly diagnosed and had lasted under 2 months; the patients were aged 18 to 65. Exclusion followed for patients with uncontrolled infection, other autoimmune disease, pregnancy or lactation. Specimen: peripheral blood or thyroid tissue (not recorded which). The receptor was derived from a woman aged 18-29 years with Graves' hyperthyroidism. This chain connects TRBV7-2 to TRBJ2-5; 9 positions match TRBD2. Here the CDR3 reads CASSLPVAGGGETQYF. Written as DNA, the CDR3 is TGTGCCAGCAGCTTACCCGTTGCGGGAGGGGGGGAGACCCAGTACTTC.